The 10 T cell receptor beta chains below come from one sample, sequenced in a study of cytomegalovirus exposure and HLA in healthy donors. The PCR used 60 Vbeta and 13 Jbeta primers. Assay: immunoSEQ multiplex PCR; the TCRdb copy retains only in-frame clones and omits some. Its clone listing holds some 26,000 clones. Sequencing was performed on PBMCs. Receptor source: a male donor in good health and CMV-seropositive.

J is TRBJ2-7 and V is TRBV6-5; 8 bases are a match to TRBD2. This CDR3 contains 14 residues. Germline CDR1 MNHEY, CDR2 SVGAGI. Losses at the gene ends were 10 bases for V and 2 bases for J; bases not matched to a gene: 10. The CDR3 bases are TGTGCCACCCGCCCCGGGGGGGCGCCCTACGAGCAGTACTTC. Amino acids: CATRPGGAPYEQYF.

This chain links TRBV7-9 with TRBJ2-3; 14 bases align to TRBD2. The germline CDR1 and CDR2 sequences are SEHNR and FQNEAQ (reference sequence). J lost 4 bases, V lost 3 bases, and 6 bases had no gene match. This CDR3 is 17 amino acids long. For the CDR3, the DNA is TGTGCCAGCAGCTTTGGGACTAGCGGGAGAGGTGCAGATACGCAGTATTTT. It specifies CASSFGTSGRGADTQYF.

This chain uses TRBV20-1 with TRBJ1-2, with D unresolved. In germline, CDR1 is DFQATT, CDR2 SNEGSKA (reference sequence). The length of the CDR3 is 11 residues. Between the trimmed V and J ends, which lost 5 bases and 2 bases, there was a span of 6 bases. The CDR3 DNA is TGCAGTGCTCCCGAGAACTATGGCTACACCTTC. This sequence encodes CSAPENYGYTF.

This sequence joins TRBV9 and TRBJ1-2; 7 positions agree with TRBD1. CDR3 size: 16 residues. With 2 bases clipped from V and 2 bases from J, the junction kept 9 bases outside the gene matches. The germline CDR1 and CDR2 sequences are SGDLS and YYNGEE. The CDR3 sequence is CASSVSGTATNYGYTF. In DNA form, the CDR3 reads TGTGCCAGCAGCGTGTCCGGGACAGCGACGAACTATGGCTACACCTTC.

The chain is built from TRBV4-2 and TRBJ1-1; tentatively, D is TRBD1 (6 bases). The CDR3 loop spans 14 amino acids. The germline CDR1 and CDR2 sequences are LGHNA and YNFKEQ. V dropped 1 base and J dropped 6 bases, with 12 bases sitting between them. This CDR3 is CASSQGGGGAEAFF. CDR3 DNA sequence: TGTGCCAGCAGCCAAGGGGGCGGGGGCGCTGAAGCTTTCTTT.

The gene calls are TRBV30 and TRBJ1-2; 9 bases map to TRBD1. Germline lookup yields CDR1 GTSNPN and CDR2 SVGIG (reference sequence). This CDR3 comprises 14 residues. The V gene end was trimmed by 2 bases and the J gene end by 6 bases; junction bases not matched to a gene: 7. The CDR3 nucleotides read TGTGCCTGGAGTACGGCGACAGGGGGAAATGGCTACACCTTC. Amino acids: CAWSTATGGNGYTF.

The CDR3 loop is CASSLGTVEYTEAFF. Here the CDR3 DNA reads TGTGCCAGCTCACTGGGGACAGTCGAGTACACTGAAGCTTTCTTT. The chain couples TRBV18 to TRBJ1-1, with 7 bases fitting TRBD1. V lost 4 bases, J lost 3 bases, and 8 bases stayed unmatched. The CDR3 consists of 15 residues. CDR1 is KGHSH, CDR2 LQKENI, per germline.

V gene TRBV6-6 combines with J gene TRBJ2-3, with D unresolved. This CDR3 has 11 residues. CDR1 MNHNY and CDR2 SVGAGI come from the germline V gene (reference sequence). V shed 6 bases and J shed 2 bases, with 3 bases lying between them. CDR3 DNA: TGTGCCAGCAGCTCCACAGATACGCAGTATTTT. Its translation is CASSSTDTQYF.

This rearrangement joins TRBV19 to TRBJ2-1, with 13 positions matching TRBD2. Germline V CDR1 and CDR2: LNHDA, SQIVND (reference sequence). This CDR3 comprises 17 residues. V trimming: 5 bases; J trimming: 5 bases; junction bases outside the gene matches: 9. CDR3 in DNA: TGTGCCAGTAGTCTTAGGACTAGCGGGAGTCGCAACAATGAGCAGTTCTTC. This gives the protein CASSLRTSGSRNNEQFF.

The CDR3: CASSLAGTGREVTEAFF. CDR3 coding DNA: TGCGCCAGCAGCTTGGCCGGGACAGGGCGGGAAGTCACTGAAGCTTTCTTT. The chain combines TRBV5-1 with TRBJ1-1; 9 bases line up with TRBD1. The CDR3 totals 17 residues. V gave up 0 bases and J gave up 4 bases; unmatched junction bases: 10. Germline V CDR1 and CDR2: SGHRS, YFSETQ.